Following are 15 T cell receptor beta chains from one sample sequenced in a study of blood T cell repertoires in COVID-19 (dated by TCRdb to 2020 to 2021). Libraries were built with the immunoSEQ multiplex PCR assay. The clones in this table, taken by TCRdb from immuneACCESS, are in-frame only. Not every clone is retained; where verified, under half of the shortfall comes from an unresolved V gene, and the cause of the rest is unknown. Here the sample has 310,000 or so clones; over 80% occur a single time. The ten largest clonotypes hold around 9% of the sample. The specimen sequenced was PBMCs or T cells enriched from blood (not recorded which). These receptors all stem from a young woman who had recovered from COVID-19.

CDR3 loop: CAIRTGNYGYTF. In nucleotides, the CDR3 is TGTGCCATCCGTACGGGGAACTATGGCTACACCTTC. The rearrangement uses TRBV10-3 and TRBJ1-2; D remains unclear. The CDR3 is 12 amino acids. CDR1 and CDR2 (germline): ENHRY, SYGVKD. V was clipped by 8 bases and J by 2 bases, with 9 bases between them.

The chain couples TRBV7-2 to TRBJ2-5, with D unclear. V was trimmed by 5 bases and J by 2 bases, leaving 21 bases between them. There are 17 residues in the CDR3. Germline lookup yields CDR1 SGHTA and CDR2 FQGNSA. CDR3 coding DNA: TGTGCCAGCAGCCAAAGTCACTTTCTTACAGAACAAGAGACCCAGTACTTC. This codes for CASSQSHFLTEQETQYF.

V usage is TRBV30 and J usage is TRBJ1-6; D not certain. There are 15 residues in the CDR3. The germline CDR1 and CDR2 sequences are GTSNPN and SVGIG (reference sequence). V dropped 0 bases and J dropped 0 bases, with 6 bases sitting between them. In nucleotides, the CDR3 is TGTGCCTGGAGTGTTGCTAGCTCCTATAATTCACCCCTCCACTTT. Protein product: CAWSVASSYNSPLHF.

The chain links TRBV6-5 to TRBJ2-1; 7 nucleotides agree with TRBD1. Trimming took 2 bases from V and 2 from J; bases not matched to a gene: 0. The CDR3 covers 14 residues. Germline V gene data show CDR1 as MNHEY and CDR2 as SVGAGI. CDR3 DNA sequence: TGTGCCAGCAGTTACGGGACAGCCTACAATGAGCAGTTCTTC. It codes for CASSYGTAYNEQFF.

This clone appeared a single time. The chain combines TRBV12-3 or TRBV12-4 with TRBJ2-1; perhaps TRBD2 as D (6 bases). The CDR3 length is 11 residues. The V end was cut by 7 bases, the J end by 9 bases, with 10 bases between. Written as DNA, the CDR3 is TGTGCCAGCACTACAGCGGGTGAGCAGTTCTTC. Amino acids: CASTTAGEQFF.

This clone was seen a handful of times. The CDR3 DNA follows: TGTGCCAGCAGTGACTCGATCGGTAACGGGGAGCTGTTTTTT. It translates to CASSDSIGNGELFF. The chain carries TRBV6-4 and TRBJ2-2; unclear D gene. The ends were cut back, 0 bases at V and 7 bases at J, with 9 bases in the middle. The CDR3 is made up of 14 amino acids. Germline V gene lookup returns CDR1 MRHNA and CDR2 SNTAGT.

The rearrangement joins TRBV2 to TRBJ2-1; a weak D match, TRBD2 (7 bases). Trimming cost V 9 bases and J 2 bases, with 11 bases left between them. The CDR3 runs to 13 residues. The germline V gene has CDR1 SNHLY and CDR2 FYNNEI. The CDR3 region is CASTGGPYNEQFF. The CDR3 nucleotides read TGTGCCAGTACCGGGGGGCCCTACAATGAGCAGTTCTTC.

The chain uses TRBV27 and TRBJ2-3, with 8 bases fitting TRBD2. This CDR3 region has 17 residues. Unmatched junction bases numbered 7, after V lost 1 base and J lost 1 base. From germline, CDR1 is MNHEY and CDR2 SMNVEV (reference sequence). DNA of the CDR3: TGTGCCAGCAGTTTATTCGGTCGAGCGGGGGGCACAGATACGCAGTATTTT. This translates into CASSLFGRAGGTDTQYF.

J is TRBJ2-2 and V is TRBV7-3; D gene uncertain. CDR3 length: 12 residues. From germline, CDR1 is SGHTA and CDR2 FQGTGA. V was pared by 5 bases and J by 5 bases, with 6 bases between. CDR3 amino acids: CASSPHTGELFF. Here the CDR3 DNA reads TGTGCCAGCAGCCCCCATACCGGGGAGCTGTTTTTT.

The chain is built from TRBV19 and TRBJ1-4, with 7 bases identical to TRBD1. Germline V gene lookup returns CDR1 LNHDA and CDR2 SQIVND (reference sequence). The CDR3 has 15 amino acids. Trimming took 3 bases from V and 2 from J; bases not matched to a gene: 3. CDR3 in amino acids: CASSIPGQTNEKLFF. The DNA of the CDR3 is TGTGCCAGTAGTATCCCGGGACAGACTAATGAAAAACTGTTTTTT. Supplemented by reference TRBV19 and TRBJ1-4, the full variable domain reads DGGITQSPKYLFRKEGQNVTLSCEQNLNHDAMYWYRQDPGQGLRLIYYSQIVNDFQKGDIAEGYSVSREKKESFPLTVTSAQKNPTAFYLCASSIPGQTNEKLFFGSGTQLSVL.

This clone was detected only once. J is TRBJ2-7 and V is TRBV6-6, with D possibly matching TRBD1 (5 bases). CDR3 length: 14 residues. Germline CDR1 MNHNY, CDR2 SVGAGI (reference sequence). Trimming pared 6 bases from V and 0 bases from J, leaving 12 bases between. The CDR3 sequence is CASRGHASSYEQYF. CDR3 nucleotide sequence: TGTGCCAGCAGAGGACACGCGAGCTCCTACGAGCAGTACTTC.

The V call is TRBV15, the J call TRBJ1-5; 7 bases map to TRBD1. V shed 0 bases, J shed 1 base, and the junction held 9 bases outside the gene matches. The CDR3 is 18 amino acids. The germline V gene has CDR1 LNHNV and CDR2 YYDKDF (reference sequence). The CDR3 reads CATSREDGQVLSNQPQHF. In nucleotides, the CDR3 is TGTGCCACCAGCAGAGAAGACGGACAGGTATTAAGCAATCAGCCCCAGCATTTT.

V usage is TRBV19 and J usage is TRBJ2-1, with TRBD1 identical over 10 bases. V trimming: 2 bases; J trimming: 9 bases; junction bases outside the gene matches: 7. CDR3 length: 15 amino acids. Germline V gives CDR1 LNHDA, CDR2 SQIVND (reference sequence). Here the CDR3 reads CASSIRGTGAGEQFF. CDR3 in DNA: TGTGCCAGTAGTATAAGGGGGACAGGGGCGGGTGAGCAGTTCTTC. Variable domain in full (rest from reference TRBV19 and TRBJ2-1): DGGITQSPKYLFRKEGQNVTLSCEQNLNHDAMYWYRQDPGQGLRLIYYSQIVNDFQKGDIAEGYSVSREKKESFPLTVTSAQKNPTAFYLCASSIRGTGAGEQFFGPGTRLTVL.

This clone was picked up a small number of times. This chain joins TRBV5-6 and TRBJ2-7; a possible D gene is TRBD2 (6 bases). Trimming left V 1 base short and J 3 bases short, with 14 bases between. The CDR3 is 15 residues long. CDR1 SGHDT and CDR2 YYEEEE come from the germline V gene. CDR3 region: CASSLWVGGYYEQYF. The DNA of the CDR3 is TGTGCCAGCAGCTTGTGGGTGGGAGGTTACTACGAGCAGTACTTC.

About this clone itself: Relative to the germline gene, one junction end is altered; a read error may explain this. The chain is built from TRBV6-2 or TRBV6-3 and TRBJ2-7, with 12 positions matching TRBD2. Per the germline V gene, CDR1 is MNHEY and CDR2 is SVGEGT. The CDR3 is made up of 17 amino acids. This CDR3 reads CASSHSSGRVTSYEQYF. For the CDR3, the DNA is TGTGCCAGCAGTCACTCTAGCGGGAGGGTTACGTCCTACGAGCAGTACTTC.